This TCR beta chain comes out of a study of identical twins. This clonotype came up a few times. The CDR3 contains 15 residues. The ends lost 3 bases at V and 5 bases at J; junction bases unmatched: 9. Germline loops: CDR1 LNHDA, CDR2 SQIVND (reference sequence). MiXCR, run by TCRdb on the 5' RACE reads, gives a single entry per CDR3 protein. The sample carries roughly 250,000 distinct CDR3 sequences, approximately 7% recorded once. This sample was shared with a second study, whose subject was yellow fever vaccine responses in identical twins. Turning to that study: Twins' T cell vaccine responses reportedly looked partly convergent, partly personalized.

The sequence was obtained from a woman aged 18-29 years in good health. Sequenced sample: memory (CD45RO+) T cells sorted from blood. The chain joins TRBV19 to TRBJ2-7; TRBD2 agrees at 8 bases. The CDR3 protein is CASSISRTSFDEQYF. The CDR3 DNA is TGTGCCAGTAGTATCTCGCGGACTAGCTTCGACGAGCAGTACTTC.